This TCR beta chain was captured in a study of blood T cell repertoires in COVID-19. For the study at large: Sample material is recorded as cDNA or gDNA derived from T cells, B-cell-depleted T cells, or PBMCs.

Between the trimmed V and J ends, which lost 8 bases and 3 bases, there was a span of 14 bases. Germline assignment: CDR1 MNHEY and CDR2 SVGAGI. This CDR3 is 13 amino acids long. This table comes from immunoSEQ multiplex PCR, and its TCRdb copy is limited to in-frame clones, with some not included. The data show around 300,000 clones, around 90% seen once. All enrollees were about 18 to 100 years old and from around 25 US areas. Two negative PCRs, clearance, or symptom resolution were required of recovered Cohort 3 donors. The sample taken for sequencing was PBMCs or T cells enriched from blood (not recorded which). This clonotype originated in a woman aged 45-59 years who had recovered from COVID-19. The chain recombines TRBV6-5 with TRBJ2-7; TRBD2 is a possible D gene (6 bases). Here the CDR3 reads CASRRDLDYEQYF. CDR3 coding DNA: TGTGCCAGCCGGCGGGACTTGGACTACGAGCAGTACTTC.